The rows below give T cell receptor beta chains drawn from one sample of a study of shared clonotypes between healthy human individuals. Sequenced by immunoSEQ multiplex PCR; TCRdb stores in-frame clones only, minus some. This table holds fewer than 1.6 million clones, less than 99% found once. Specimen: naive CD4+ T cells sorted from blood. These receptors were taken from a man aged 25 to 40 in good health. The CDR3 runs from the conserved cysteine through the conserved F or W. The order of the fields is clone size, CDR3 length, J gene, V gene, D gene, CDR3 protein, CDR3 DNA. D genes are given only for firm matches. Not every row has a clone size; where given, it reads once, few, many or a size class.

abundance: NA; len: 15; j_gene: TRBJ2-3; v_gene: TRBV4-1; d_gene: NA; CDR3aa: CASSPPPRGTDTQYF; CDR3nt: TGCGCCAGCAGCCCCCCCCCTCGGGGCACAGATACGCAGTATTTT
abundance: NA; len: 14; j_gene: TRBJ2-7; v_gene: TRBV11-2; d_gene: TRBD1; CDR3aa: CASSLSGQGNEQYF; CDR3nt: TGTGCCAGCAGCCTATCGGGACAGGGGAACGAGCAGTACTTC
abundance: NA; len: 11; j_gene: TRBJ2-1; v_gene: TRBV7-2; d_gene: NA; CDR3aa: CASSSSWEQFF; CDR3nt: TGTGCCAGCAGCTCAAGCTGGGAACAGTTCTTC
abundance: NA; len: 17; j_gene: TRBJ2-2; v_gene: TRBV5-1; d_gene: TRBD2; CDR3aa: CASSLEGSGSLTGELFF; CDR3nt: TGCGCCAGCAGCTTGGAGGGTAGCGGGAGTTTGACCGGGGAGCTGTTTTTT
abundance: NA; len: 18; j_gene: TRBJ2-1; v_gene: TRBV5-8; d_gene: TRBD2; CDR3aa: CASSLLIGREGTYNEQFF; CDR3nt: TGTGCCAGCAGCTTGTTAATTGGGCGGGAGGGAACCTACAATGAGCAGTTCTTC
abundance: NA; len: 15; j_gene: TRBJ1-4; v_gene: TRBV7-9; d_gene: TRBD1; CDR3aa: CASSTRDRGREKLFF; CDR3nt: TGTGCCAGCAGCACCCGGGACAGGGGTCGGGAAAAACTGTTTTTT
abundance: NA; len: 14; j_gene: TRBJ1-2; v_gene: TRBV6-6; d_gene: TRBD1; CDR3aa: CASSSRDRTYGYTF; CDR3nt: TGTGCCAGCAGCAGCCGGGACAGAACATATGGCTACACCTTC
abundance: NA; len: 18; j_gene: TRBJ2-1; v_gene: TRBV29-1; d_gene: TRBD2; CDR3aa: CSVDSGSGRRGSYNEQFF; CDR3nt: TGCAGCGTTGACTCGGGTAGCGGGAGGCGCGGATCCTACAATGAGCAGTTCTTC
abundance: NA; len: 13; j_gene: TRBJ2-5; v_gene: TRBV15; d_gene: NA; CDR3aa: CATSRDRGETQYF; CDR3nt: TGTGCCACCAGCAGAGATCGGGGGGAGACCCAGTACTTC
abundance: NA; len: 14; j_gene: TRBJ2-1; v_gene: TRBV6-5; d_gene: TRBD1; CDR3aa: CASSRTGPYNEQFF; CDR3nt: TGTGCCAGCAGCAGGACAGGGCCCTACAATGAGCAGTTCTTC
abundance: NA; len: 15; j_gene: TRBJ1-2; v_gene: TRBV6-5; d_gene: NA; CDR3aa: CASSRGIGINYGYTF; CDR3nt: TGTGCCAGCAGCCGTGGAATAGGGATTAACTATGGCTACACCTTC
abundance: NA; len: 13; j_gene: TRBJ1-1; v_gene: TRBV2; d_gene: TRBD1; CDR3aa: CAIRKQGGTEAFF; CDR3nt: TGTGCCATTCGCAAACAGGGGGGCACTGAAGCTTTCTTT
abundance: NA; len: 13; j_gene: TRBJ2-1; v_gene: TRBV7-8; d_gene: NA; CDR3aa: CASSPDVGAEQFF; CDR3nt: TGTGCCAGCAGCCCCGACGTGGGGGCTGAGCAGTTCTTC
abundance: NA; len: 15; j_gene: TRBJ2-5; v_gene: TRBV29-1; d_gene: TRBD2; CDR3aa: CSVVSLAGGKETQYF; CDR3nt: TGCAGCGTTGTGAGTCTAGCGGGAGGGAAAGAGACCCAGTACTTC
abundance: NA; len: 15; j_gene: TRBJ2-5; v_gene: TRBV19; d_gene: TRBD2; CDR3aa: CASSLSRGGQETQYF; CDR3nt: TGTGCCAGTAGTCTATCCCGGGGGGGACAAGAGACCCAGTACTTC
abundance: NA; len: 16; j_gene: TRBJ2-7; v_gene: TRBV11-2; d_gene: TRBD1; CDR3aa: CASSLVPGQVIREQYF; CDR3nt: TGTGCCAGCAGCTTAGTCCCGGGACAGGTCATTAGGGAGCAGTACTTC
abundance: few; len: 12; j_gene: TRBJ2-2; v_gene: TRBV9; d_gene: NA; CDR3aa: CASSVVSGELFF; CDR3nt: TGTGCCAGCAGCGTAGTTTCCGGGGAGCTGTTTTTT
abundance: NA; len: 13; j_gene: TRBJ1-5; v_gene: TRBV5-4; d_gene: NA; CDR3aa: CASSLGFNQPQHF; CDR3nt: TGTGCCAGCAGCTTGGGTTTCAATCAGCCCCAGCATTTT
abundance: NA; len: 10; j_gene: TRBJ1-2; v_gene: TRBV29-1; d_gene: NA; CDR3aa: CSVANYGYTF; CDR3nt: TGCAGCGTTGCTAACTATGGCTACACCTTC
abundance: NA; len: 14; j_gene: TRBJ2-1; v_gene: TRBV5-1; d_gene: NA; CDR3aa: CASSFPGSYNEQFF; CDR3nt: TGCGCCAGCAGCTTCCCGGGGTCCTACAATGAGCAGTTCTTC
abundance: NA; len: 15; j_gene: TRBJ2-7; v_gene: TRBV6-1; d_gene: TRBD2; CDR3aa: CASSEGSGRSYEQYF; CDR3nt: TGTGCCAGCAGTGAGGGGAGCGGGAGAAGCTACGAGCAGTACTTC
abundance: NA; len: 15; j_gene: TRBJ2-2; v_gene: TRBV7-9; d_gene: TRBD2; CDR3aa: CASSFSGGGTGELFF; CDR3nt: TGTGCCAGCAGCTTCTCGGGAGGAGGGACCGGGGAGCTGTTTTTT
abundance: NA; len: 16; j_gene: TRBJ2-7; v_gene: TRBV7-3; d_gene: NA; CDR3aa: CASSVTPGTATDEQYF; CDR3nt: TGTGCCAGCAGCGTAACCCCCGGGACCGCTACCGACGAGCAGTACTTC
abundance: NA; len: 12; j_gene: TRBJ2-1; v_gene: TRBV7-8; d_gene: NA; CDR3aa: CASTDPNREQFF; CDR3nt: TGTGCCAGCACCGATCCTAACCGGGAGCAGTTCTTC
abundance: NA; len: 16; j_gene: TRBJ2-5; v_gene: TRBV7-9; d_gene: TRBD2; CDR3aa: CASQLGRLAGQETQYF; CDR3nt: TGTGCCAGCCAACTGGGTAGGCTAGCGGGGCAAGAGACCCAGTACTTC
abundance: NA; len: 12; j_gene: TRBJ2-1; v_gene: TRBV18; d_gene: NA; CDR3aa: CASSLLGHEQFF; CDR3nt: TGTGCCAGCTCCCTCCTGGGGCATGAGCAGTTCTTC
abundance: NA; len: 14; j_gene: TRBJ1-2; v_gene: TRBV19; d_gene: TRBD1; CDR3aa: CASIQGNGGYGYTF; CDR3nt: TGTGCCAGTATACAGGGGAACGGCGGCTATGGCTACACCTTC
abundance: NA; len: 14; j_gene: TRBJ2-7; v_gene: TRBV2; d_gene: NA; CDR3aa: CASSEVFSQVEQYF; CDR3nt: TGTGCCAGCAGTGAAGTTTTTTCCCAGGTCGAGCAGTACTTC
abundance: NA; len: 13; j_gene: TRBJ1-1; v_gene: TRBV6-5; d_gene: NA; CDR3aa: CASSRRLGTEAFF; CDR3nt: TGTGCCAGCAGCAGGAGGTTGGGCACTGAAGCTTTCTTT
abundance: NA; len: 18; j_gene: TRBJ2-7; v_gene: TRBV27; d_gene: TRBD2; CDR3aa: CASRVGLTSGGSTYEQYF; CDR3nt: TGTGCCAGCAGAGTTGGGCTGACTAGCGGCGGGTCGACCTACGAGCAGTACTTC
abundance: NA; len: 16; j_gene: TRBJ2-7; v_gene: TRBV28; d_gene: TRBD2; CDR3aa: CASSLLRLAGGGEQYF; CDR3nt: TGTGCCAGCAGTTTATTACGACTAGCGGGAGGTGGCGAGCAGTACTTC
abundance: NA; len: 16; j_gene: TRBJ1-2; v_gene: TRBV28; d_gene: TRBD1; CDR3aa: CASSFATGQGADGYTF; CDR3nt: TGTGCCAGCAGTTTCGCCACCGGACAGGGGGCCGATGGCTACACCTTC
abundance: few; len: 12; j_gene: TRBJ2-1; v_gene: TRBV5-1; d_gene: NA; CDR3aa: CASSLENNEQFF; CDR3nt: TGCGCCAGCAGCTTGGAGAACAATGAGCAGTTCTTC
abundance: once; len: 15; j_gene: TRBJ2-4; v_gene: TRBV7-2; d_gene: NA; CDR3aa: CASSFLGQGLDIQYF; CDR3nt: TGTGCCAGCAGCTTTCTTGGGCAGGGACTCGACATTCAGTACTTC